This is a list of T cell receptor beta chains from one sample in a study of cytomegalovirus exposure and HLA in healthy donors. Measured with immunoSEQ multiplex PCR; TCRdb has only the in-frame clones, and not every one. The profile shows about 140,000 clones, roughly 80% of them singletons. The sequencing input was PBMCs. The receptors shown here come from a female donor in good health and CMV-seronegative. The CDR3 runs from the conserved cysteine through the conserved F or W. A D gene is named only where the DNA matches it firmly. Some rows have no size entry. The others give once, few or many, or a class for an expanded clone.

clone_size	v_call	j_call	d_call	cdr3_aa	cdr3_nt
NA	TRBV6-5	TRBJ2-5	NA	CASSYMVGREETQYF	TGTGCCAGCAGTTATATGGTCGGCAGGGAAGAGACCCAGTACTTC
NA	TRBV5-1	TRBJ2-3	NA	CASLPIGVETDTQYF	TGCGCCAGCCTCCCCATAGGGGTCGAAACAGATACGCAGTATTTT
NA	TRBV2	TRBJ1-5	NA	CASTQHSGANQPQHF	TGTGCCAGCACCCAACACAGCGGGGCCAATCAGCCCCAGCATTTT
NA	TRBV4-1	TRBJ1-1	NA	CASSQGQASRDTEAFF	TGCGCCAGCAGCCAAGGCCAGGCATCCAGGGACACTGAAGCTTTCTTT
NA	TRBV19	TRBJ1-2	TRBD1	CASSTGTGGGYGYTF	TGTGCCAGTAGCACCGGGACAGGGGGCGGCTATGGCTACACCTTC
NA	TRBV27	TRBJ1-5	NA	CASSLKGQPQHF	TGTGCCAGCAGTTTAAAGGGGCAGCCCCAGCATTTT
NA	TRBV9	TRBJ2-2	TRBD1	CASSVGQGTGELFF	TGTGCCAGCAGCGTAGGACAGGGAACCGGGGAGCTGTTTTTT
NA	TRBV2	TRBJ2-7	NA	CASSYGRSEQYF	TGTGCCAGCAGTTACGGTAGATCCGAGCAGTACTTC
NA	TRBV19	TRBJ1-4	NA	CASTLSGGMEKLFF	TGTGCCAGTACCCTATCGGGGGGCATGGAAAAACTGTTTTTT
few	TRBV7-9	TRBJ2-7	TRBD1	CASSLSGGSYEQYF	TGTGCCAGCAGCTTATCAGGGGGCTCCTACGAGCAGTACTTC
NA	TRBV6-1	TRBJ2-2	NA	CASSAGRVGELFF	TGTGCCAGCAGTGCGGGCAGGGTCGGGGAGCTGTTTTTT
NA	TRBV11-2	TRBJ2-7	TRBD1	CASSLEVTFQGAGYF	TGTGCCAGCAGCTTAGAAGTAACTTTCCAGGGGGCAGGATACTTC
NA	TRBV6-5	TRBJ2-1	NA	CASSYITTFYNEQFF	TGTGCCAGCAGTTACATCACGACATTTTACAATGAGCAGTTCTTC
NA	TRBV4-1	TRBJ2-3	NA	CASSQVLGADTQYF	TGCGCCAGCAGCCAAGTCCTCGGGGCAGATACGCAGTATTTT
few	TRBV7-9	TRBJ2-7	TRBD1	CASSKKGQSYEQYF	TGTGCCAGCAGCAAAAAGGGACAGTCCTACGAGCAGTACTTC
NA	TRBV2	TRBJ2-7	NA	CASSGASSYEQYF	TGTGCCAGCAGTGGGGCTTCGTCCTACGAGCAGTACTTC
few	TRBV6-6	TRBJ1-2	TRBD1	CASSVGQSSNYGYTF	TGTGCCAGCAGTGTGGGACAGAGCTCTAACTATGGCTACACCTTC
NA	TRBV7-6	TRBJ1-2	TRBD1	CASSPRQGANGYTF	TGTGCCAGCAGCCCCAGACAGGGGGCCAACGGCTACACCTTC
NA	TRBV5-4	TRBJ1-1	TRBD1	CASSLVGQGDTEAFF	TGTGCCAGCAGCTTGGTTGGACAGGGGGACACTGAAGCTTTCTTT
NA	TRBV2	TRBJ1-2	NA	CASSEVRVNYGYTF	TGTGCCAGCAGTGAAGTGAGGGTAAACTATGGCTACACCTTC
NA	TRBV27	TRBJ2-7	TRBD1	CASSRTGSSYEQYF	TGTGCCAGCAGTCGGACAGGGAGTTCCTACGAGCAGTACTTC
NA	TRBV6-4	TRBJ2-1	TRBD2	CASRGTSGSNEQFF	TGTGCCAGCAGAGGGACTAGCGGGAGTAATGAGCAGTTCTTC
NA	TRBV27	TRBJ2-3	TRBD2	CASSLRTGTSVFTDTQYF	TGTGCCAGCAGTTTACGAACCGGGACTAGCGTATTCACAGATACGCAGTATTTT
NA	TRBV27	TRBJ2-7	NA	CASSSWESGYEQYF	TGTGCCAGCAGTTCGTGGGAGTCGGGTTACGAGCAGTACTTC
NA	TRBV9	TRBJ1-2	TRBD1	CASSVARGDSYTF	TGTGCCAGCAGCGTAGCCAGGGGGGATAGCTACACCTTC
NA	TRBV5-6	TRBJ2-7	TRBD1	CASSLGPGQGHEQYF	TGTGCCAGCAGCCTGGGTCCGGGACAGGGCCACGAGCAGTACTTC
NA	TRBV7-9	TRBJ2-2	TRBD1	CASSSRQGTGELFF	TGTGCCAGCAGCAGTCGACAGGGAACCGGGGAGCTGTTTTTT
NA	TRBV6-5	TRBJ1-4	NA	CASSFGPEEGKLFF	TGTGCCAGCAGTTTTGGCCCCGAGGAGGGAAAACTGTTTTTT
few	TRBV25-1	TRBJ2-5	TRBD2	CASSELGLADQETQYF	TGTGCCAGCAGTGAATTGGGACTAGCGGATCAAGAGACCCAGTACTTC
NA	TRBV5-6	TRBJ1-1	NA	CASSMGQRAFF	TGTGCCAGCAGCATGGGACAAAGAGCTTTCTTT
NA	TRBV28	TRBJ2-2	NA	CASSLIRRNTGELFF	TGTGCCAGCAGTTTAATCAGGCGGAACACCGGGGAGCTGTTTTTT
NA	TRBV5-4	TRBJ2-2	TRBD2	CASSLALAGTGELFF	TGTGCCAGCAGCTTGGCGCTAGCGGGTACCGGGGAGCTGTTTTTT
NA	TRBV5-4	TRBJ2-3	NA	CASSLTTGIADTQYF	TGTGCCAGCAGCTTGACCACAGGGATAGCAGATACGCAGTATTTT
NA	TRBV4-2	TRBJ2-5	TRBD2	CASSQGLAGGGETQYF	TGTGCCAGCAGCCAAGGACTAGCGGGAGGAGGGGAGACCCAGTACTTC
few	TRBV9	TRBJ2-3	TRBD2	CASSVESGRGSDTQYF	TGTGCCAGCAGCGTAGAGAGCGGGAGAGGTTCAGATACGCAGTATTTT
NA	TRBV6-6	TRBJ1-1	NA	CASSARGTEAFF	TGTGCCAGCAGTGCCAGGGGAACTGAAGCTTTCTTT
few	TRBV2	TRBJ2-3	TRBD2	CASKGTTTDTQYF	TGTGCCAGCAAAGGGACTACCACAGATACGCAGTATTTT
few	TRBV5-4	TRBJ2-5	TRBD2	CASSPLLGTSRETQYF	TGTGCCAGCAGCCCCCTCCTTGGGACTAGCAGAGAGACCCAGTACTTC
NA	TRBV10-3	TRBJ1-5	TRBD1	CAISVQGNQPQHF	TGTGCCATCAGTGTACAGGGGAATCAGCCCCAGCATTTT
few	TRBV7-3	TRBJ2-3	NA	CASSLQGYTDTQYF	TGTGCCAGCAGCCTTCAGGGGTACACAGATACGCAGTATTTT
NA	TRBV19	TRBJ2-1	TRBD2	CASVLAGEGEQFF	TGTGCCAGCGTACTAGCGGGAGAGGGTGAGCAGTTCTTC
NA	TRBV7-9	TRBJ2-5	TRBD1	CASSADRGQETQYF	TGTGCCAGCAGCGCTGACAGGGGCCAAGAGACCCAGTACTTC
NA	TRBV27	TRBJ1-1	NA	CASSLGENTEAFF	TGTGCCAGCAGTTTGGGAGAGAACACTGAAGCTTTCTTT
NA	TRBV6-1	TRBJ1-4	NA	CASSQEKLFF	TGTGCCAGCAGTCAGGAAAAACTGTTTTTT
NA	TRBV30	TRBJ1-1	TRBD1	CAWSVGTANTEAFF	TGTGCCTGGAGTGTAGGGACAGCGAACACTGAAGCTTTCTTT
NA	TRBV12-5	TRBJ2-7	TRBD2	CASGLVRSGLKAYEQYF	TGTGCTAGTGGTTTGGTACGGTCGGGACTAAAGGCCTACGAGCAGTACTTC
NA	TRBV28	TRBJ2-7	TRBD1	CASSLEGGVNTAEQYF	TGTGCCAGCAGTTTAGAAGGGGGCGTTAATACCGCCGAGCAGTACTTC
once	TRBV7-9	TRBJ1-1	TRBD1	CASSLWAGGPNTEAFF	TGTGCCAGCAGCTTATGGGCAGGGGGACCGAACACTGAAGCTTTCTTT
NA	TRBV6-5	TRBJ1-1	NA	CASSSPGRVSTEAFF	TGTGCCAGCAGTTCCCCGGGCAGGGTTAGCACTGAAGCTTTCTTT
NA	TRBV27	TRBJ2-1	NA	CASSLSGSSYNEQFF	TGTGCCAGCAGTTTAAGCGGGTCCTCCTACAATGAGCAGTTCTTC
NA	TRBV10-3	TRBJ2-5	NA	CAIGREQETQYF	TGTGCCATCGGTAGGGAGCAAGAGACCCAGTACTTC
NA	TRBV18	TRBJ2-2	NA	CASSPRGASSNTGELFF	TGTGCCAGCTCACCTCGGGGAGCTTCCTCGAACACCGGGGAGCTGTTTTTT